This entry features one T cell receptor (beta chain) sequence. The antigen is undetermined. This sample was taken from a study of CD8 T cells in ankylosing spondylitis. Study-wide results and caveats: The authors found the disease-linked clones to be CD8+ and relatively rare in peripheral blood. Characteristic of ankylosing spondylitis blood, it appeared, was a TCR beta motif comprising fewer than 10 highly homologous variants.

TCRdb fed the 5' RACE reads into MiXCR, producing one record per CDR3 protein. This table holds about 540,000 distinct CDR3 sequences, roughly 13% found once. The receptor was isolated from a male donor with ankylosing spondylitis. Sequenced input: blood, either unsorted or a sorted T cell fraction (not recorded which).

As DNA, the CDR3 is TGTGCCAGCAGCCGGGGCCGGGGGGGCAAAAACATTCAGTACTTC. Encoded protein: CASSRGRGGKNIQYF. The genes are TRBV4-2 and TRBJ2-4; 8 nucleotides agree with TRBD2. The CDR3 has 15 residues. Germline V lookup: CDR1 LGHNA, CDR2 YNFKEQ. Germline trimming cut 4 bases from V and 3 bases from J; bases unmatched to any gene: 5.